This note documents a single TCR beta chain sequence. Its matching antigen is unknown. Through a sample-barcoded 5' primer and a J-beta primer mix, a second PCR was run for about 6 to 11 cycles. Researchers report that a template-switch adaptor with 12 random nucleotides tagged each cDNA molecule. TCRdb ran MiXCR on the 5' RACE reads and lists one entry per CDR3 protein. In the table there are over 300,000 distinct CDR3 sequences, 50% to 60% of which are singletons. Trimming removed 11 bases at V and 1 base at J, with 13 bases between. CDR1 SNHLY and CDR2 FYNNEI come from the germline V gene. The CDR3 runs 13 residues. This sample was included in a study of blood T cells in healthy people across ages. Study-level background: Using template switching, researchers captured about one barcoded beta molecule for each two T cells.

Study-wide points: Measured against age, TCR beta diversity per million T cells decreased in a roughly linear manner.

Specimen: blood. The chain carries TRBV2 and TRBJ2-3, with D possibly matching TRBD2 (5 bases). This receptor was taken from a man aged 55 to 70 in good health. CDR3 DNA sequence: TGTGCCTCGGCGAGGGTCGGCACAGATACGCAGTATTTT. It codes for CASARVGTDTQYF.